These T cell receptor beta chains were read from a single sample in a study of cytomegalovirus exposure and HLA in healthy donors. The table came from immunoSEQ multiplex PCR; TCRdb's copy has only in-frame clones and leaves some out. The profile shows around 120,000 clones, approximately 70% of them singletons. The sequenced material came from PBMCs. These receptors were collected from a woman aged 40 to 49 in good health and CMV-seropositive. CDR3s include the opening cysteine and the closing phenylalanine or tryptophan. The size of a clone is reported for some rows only, either as once, few or many, or as a class for expanded clones.

V gene: TRBV29-1
J gene: TRBJ2-7
clone size: -
CDR3 protein: CSVVGTYEQYF

V gene: TRBV5-1
J gene: TRBJ2-7
clone size: -
CDR3 protein: CASRPYGEARSYEQYF

V gene: TRBV4-1
J gene: -
clone size: few
CDR3 protein: CASSPTGLAGVGEQYF

V gene: TRBV5-1
J gene: -
clone size: -
CDR3 protein: CASGDSAFSYEQYF

V gene: TRBV5-5
J gene: TRBJ2-1
clone size: -
CDR3 protein: CASSSLATSQFF

V gene: TRBV7-2
J gene: TRBJ2-5
clone size: -
CDR3 protein: CASSLGGGRARETQYF

V gene: TRBV30
J gene: TRBJ2-3
clone size: few
CDR3 protein: CAWTVPSGLTDTQYF

V gene: TRBV7-6
J gene: TRBJ2-1
clone size: -
CDR3 protein: CASSRGDTSYNEQFF

V gene: TRBV6-5
J gene: TRBJ1-4
clone size: -
CDR3 protein: CASRGSNEKLFF

V gene: TRBV9
J gene: TRBJ1-3
clone size: -
CDR3 protein: CASSQQGDSGNTIYF

V gene: TRBV5-1
J gene: TRBJ2-1
clone size: -
CDR3 protein: CASSPGQGKGNEQFF

V gene: TRBV29-1
J gene: TRBJ2-2
clone size: -
CDR3 protein: CSAESSRGTGELFF

V gene: TRBV7-3
J gene: TRBJ2-2
clone size: -
CDR3 protein: CASSLRSANTGELFF

V gene: TRBV2
J gene: TRBJ1-1
clone size: -
CDR3 protein: CASSLGGRDTEAFF

V gene: TRBV19
J gene: TRBJ2-7
clone size: -
CDR3 protein: CASSRNSDTYEQYF

V gene: TRBV4-1
J gene: TRBJ2-3
clone size: -
CDR3 protein: CASSPGTDTQYF

V gene: TRBV4-2
J gene: TRBJ2-3
clone size: few
CDR3 protein: CASSSTSVLTDTQYF

V gene: TRBV5-4
J gene: TRBJ1-2
clone size: -
CDR3 protein: CASSLGVRGYTF

V gene: TRBV9
J gene: TRBJ1-1
clone size: -
CDR3 protein: CASSVGGAWGRDTEAFF

V gene: TRBV7-2
J gene: TRBJ2-1
clone size: -
CDR3 protein: CASSLAGGTYNEQFF

V gene: TRBV6-4
J gene: TRBJ1-1
clone size: few
CDR3 protein: CASSSGTEAFF

V gene: TRBV6-4
J gene: TRBJ2-1
clone size: -
CDR3 protein: CASSDGTGGNEQFF

V gene: TRBV25-1
J gene: TRBJ1-1
clone size: few
CDR3 protein: CASRDRTGALEAFF

V gene: TRBV2
J gene: TRBJ2-7
clone size: -
CDR3 protein: CASSGGPGFQYEQYF

V gene: TRBV5-6
J gene: TRBJ1-1
clone size: few
CDR3 protein: CASSKGQGLGVNTEAFF

V gene: TRBV5-1
J gene: TRBJ2-1
clone size: -
CDR3 protein: CASSLSLRSSDHEQFF